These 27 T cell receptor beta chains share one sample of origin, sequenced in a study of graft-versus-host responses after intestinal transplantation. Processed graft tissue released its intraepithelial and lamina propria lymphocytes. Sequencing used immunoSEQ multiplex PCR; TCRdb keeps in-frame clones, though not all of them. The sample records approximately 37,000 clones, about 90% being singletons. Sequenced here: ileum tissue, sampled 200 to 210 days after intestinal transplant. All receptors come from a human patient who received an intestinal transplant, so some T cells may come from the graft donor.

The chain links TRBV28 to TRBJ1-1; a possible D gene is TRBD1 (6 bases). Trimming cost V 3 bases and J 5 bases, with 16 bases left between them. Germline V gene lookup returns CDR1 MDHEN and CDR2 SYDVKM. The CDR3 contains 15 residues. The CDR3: CASSFARRGGTEAFF. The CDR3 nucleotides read TGTGCCAGCAGTTTCGCGCGGAGAGGGGGGACTGAAGCTTTCTTT.

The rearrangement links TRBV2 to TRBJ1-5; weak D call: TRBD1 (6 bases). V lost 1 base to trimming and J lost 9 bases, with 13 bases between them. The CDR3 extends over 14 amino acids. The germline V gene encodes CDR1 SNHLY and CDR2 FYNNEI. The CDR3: CASSEVQGRWPQHF. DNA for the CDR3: TGTGCCAGCAGTGAAGTTCAGGGGCGGTGGCCCCAGCATTTT.

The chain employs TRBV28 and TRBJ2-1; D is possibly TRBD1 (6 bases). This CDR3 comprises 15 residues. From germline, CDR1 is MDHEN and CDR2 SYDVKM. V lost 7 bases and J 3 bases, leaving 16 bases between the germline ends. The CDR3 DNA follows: TGTGCCAGCAATTCTGCAGGGGCGGGCTACAATGAGCAGTTCTTC. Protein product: CASNSAGAGYNEQFF.

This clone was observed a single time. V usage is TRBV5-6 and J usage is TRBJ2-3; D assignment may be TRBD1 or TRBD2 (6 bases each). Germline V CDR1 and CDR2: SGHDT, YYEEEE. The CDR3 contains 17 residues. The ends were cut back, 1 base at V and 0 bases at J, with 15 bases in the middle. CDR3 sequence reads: CASSLRGRALSTDTQYF. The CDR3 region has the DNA TGTGCCAGCAGCTTGCGGGGGCGCGCGTTAAGCACAGATACGCAGTATTTT. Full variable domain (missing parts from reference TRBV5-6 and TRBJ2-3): DAGVTQSPTHLIKTRGQQVTLRCSPKSGHDTVSWYQQALGQGPQFIFQYYEEEERQRGNFPDRFSGHQFPNYSSELNVNALLLGDSALYLCASSLRGRALSTDTQYFGPGTRLTVL.

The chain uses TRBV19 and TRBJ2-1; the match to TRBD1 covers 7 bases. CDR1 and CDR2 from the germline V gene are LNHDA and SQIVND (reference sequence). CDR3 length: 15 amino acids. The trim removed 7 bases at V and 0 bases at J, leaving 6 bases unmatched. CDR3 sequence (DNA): TGTGCCAGTATTCCTACAGGGGACTCCTACAATGAGCAGTTCTTC. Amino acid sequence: CASIPTGDSYNEQFF.

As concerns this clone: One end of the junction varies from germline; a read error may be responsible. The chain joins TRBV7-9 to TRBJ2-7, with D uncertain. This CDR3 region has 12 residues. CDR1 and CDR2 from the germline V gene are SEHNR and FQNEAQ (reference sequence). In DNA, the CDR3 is TGTGCCAGCAGCTTAGATAGTTTCCAGGTCCGCTTC. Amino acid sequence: CASSLDSFQVRF.

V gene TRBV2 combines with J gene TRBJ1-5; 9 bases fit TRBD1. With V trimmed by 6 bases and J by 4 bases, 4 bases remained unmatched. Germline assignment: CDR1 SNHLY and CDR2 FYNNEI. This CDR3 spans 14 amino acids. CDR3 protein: CASRDDRGNQPQHF. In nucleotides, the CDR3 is TGTGCCAGCAGAGACGACAGGGGGAATCAGCCCCAGCATTTT.

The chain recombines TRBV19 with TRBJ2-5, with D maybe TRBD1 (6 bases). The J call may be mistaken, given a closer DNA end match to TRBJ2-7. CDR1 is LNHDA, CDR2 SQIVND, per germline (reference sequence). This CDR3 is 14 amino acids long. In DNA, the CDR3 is TGTGCCAGTAGCAAACCGGGACACTCCTACGAGCAGTACTTC. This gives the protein CASSKPGHSYEQYF.

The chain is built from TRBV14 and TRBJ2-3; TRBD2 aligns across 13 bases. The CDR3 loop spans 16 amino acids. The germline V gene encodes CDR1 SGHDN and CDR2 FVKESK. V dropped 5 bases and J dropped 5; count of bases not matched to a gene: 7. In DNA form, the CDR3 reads TGTGCCAGCAGCGCACTAGCGGGGGGGCCGGGAGATACGCAGTATTTT. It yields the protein CASSALAGGPGDTQYF.

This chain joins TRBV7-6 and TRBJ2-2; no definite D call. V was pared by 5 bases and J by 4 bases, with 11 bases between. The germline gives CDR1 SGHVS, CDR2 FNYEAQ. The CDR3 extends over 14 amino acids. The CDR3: CASSPDSATGELFF. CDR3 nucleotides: TGTGCCAGCAGCCCCGACTCCGCCACCGGGGAGCTGTTTTTT.

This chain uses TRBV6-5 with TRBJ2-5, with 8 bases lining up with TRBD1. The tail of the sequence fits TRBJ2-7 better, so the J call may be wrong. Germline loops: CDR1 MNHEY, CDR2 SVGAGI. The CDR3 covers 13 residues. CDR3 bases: TGTGCCAGCAGTTCCCGGACAGGGTACGAGCAGTACTTC. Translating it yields CASSSRTGYEQYF.

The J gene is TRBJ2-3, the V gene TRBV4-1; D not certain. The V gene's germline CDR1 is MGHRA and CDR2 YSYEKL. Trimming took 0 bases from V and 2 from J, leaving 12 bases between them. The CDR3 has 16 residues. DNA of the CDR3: TGCGCCAGCAGCCAAGATACAAGTCAAAACACAGATACGCAGTATTTT. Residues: CASSQDTSQNTDTQYF.

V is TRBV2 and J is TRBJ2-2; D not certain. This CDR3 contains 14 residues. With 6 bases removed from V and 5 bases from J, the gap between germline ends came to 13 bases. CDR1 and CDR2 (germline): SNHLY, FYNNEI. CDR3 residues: CASRPGLPTGELFF. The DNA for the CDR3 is TGTGCCAGCAGGCCGGGCCTCCCGACCGGGGAGCTGTTTTTT.

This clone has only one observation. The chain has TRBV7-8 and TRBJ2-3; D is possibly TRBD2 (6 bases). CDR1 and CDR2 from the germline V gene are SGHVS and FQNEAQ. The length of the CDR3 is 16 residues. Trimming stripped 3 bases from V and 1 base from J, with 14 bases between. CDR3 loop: CASSFIGGGGTDTQYF. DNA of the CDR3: TGTGCCAGCAGCTTCATCGGCGGCGGGGGCACAGATACGCAGTATTTT.

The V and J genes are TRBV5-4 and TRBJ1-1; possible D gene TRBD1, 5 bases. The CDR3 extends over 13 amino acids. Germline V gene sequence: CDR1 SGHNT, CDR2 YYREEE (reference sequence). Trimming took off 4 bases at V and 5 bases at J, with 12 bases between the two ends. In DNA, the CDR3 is TGTGCCAGCAGCAATGCGCGGGGGACTGAAGCTTTCTTT. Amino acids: CASSNARGTEAFF.

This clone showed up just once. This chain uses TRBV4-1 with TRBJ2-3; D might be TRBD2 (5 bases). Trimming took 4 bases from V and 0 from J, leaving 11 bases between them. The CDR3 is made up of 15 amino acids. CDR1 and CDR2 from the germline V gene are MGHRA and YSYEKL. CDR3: CASSRVAFSTDTQYF. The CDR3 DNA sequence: TGCGCCAGCAGCCGAGTAGCGTTTAGCACAGATACGCAGTATTTT.

CDR3 in amino acids: CASSLVQGVYEQYF. The CDR3 nucleotides are TGCGCCAGCAGCTTGGTACAGGGGGTCTACGAGCAGTACTTC. The rearrangement links TRBV5-1 to TRBJ2-7, with 8 nucleotides matching TRBD1. The junction had 2 bases not matched to a gene; V was cut back by 0 bases and J by 3 bases. Germline CDR1 is SGHRS and CDR2 is YFSETQ. CDR3 length: 14 amino acids.

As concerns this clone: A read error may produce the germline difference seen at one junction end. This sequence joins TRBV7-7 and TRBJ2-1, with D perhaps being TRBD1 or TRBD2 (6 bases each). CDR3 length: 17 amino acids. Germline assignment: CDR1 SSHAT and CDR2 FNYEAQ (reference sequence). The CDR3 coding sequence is TGTGCTAGCAGCTTAGGGCGGCGGGACACGATATACAATGAGCAGTTCTTC. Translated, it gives CASSLGRRDTIYNEQFF.

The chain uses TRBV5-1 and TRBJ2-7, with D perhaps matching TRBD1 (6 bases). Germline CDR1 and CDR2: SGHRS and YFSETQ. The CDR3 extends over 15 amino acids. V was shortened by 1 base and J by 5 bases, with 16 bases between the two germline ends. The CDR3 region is CASSLFARGSDEQYF. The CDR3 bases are TGCGCCAGCAGCTTGTTTGCCAGGGGTAGCGACGAGCAGTACTTC.

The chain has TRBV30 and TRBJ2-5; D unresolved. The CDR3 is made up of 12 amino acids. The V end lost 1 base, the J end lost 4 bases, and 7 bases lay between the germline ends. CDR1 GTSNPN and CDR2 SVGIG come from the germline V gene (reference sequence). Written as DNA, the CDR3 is TGTGCCTGGAGTGACTCGAGAGAGACCCAGTACTTC. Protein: CAWSDSRETQYF.

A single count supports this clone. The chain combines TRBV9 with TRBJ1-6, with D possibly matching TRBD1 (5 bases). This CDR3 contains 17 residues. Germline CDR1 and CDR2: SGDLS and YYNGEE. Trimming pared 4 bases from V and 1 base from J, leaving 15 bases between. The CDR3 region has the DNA TGTGCCAGCAGCCCTAGAGGGGATTGGTCCTATAATTCACCCCTCCACTTT. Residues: CASSPRGDWSYNSPLHF.

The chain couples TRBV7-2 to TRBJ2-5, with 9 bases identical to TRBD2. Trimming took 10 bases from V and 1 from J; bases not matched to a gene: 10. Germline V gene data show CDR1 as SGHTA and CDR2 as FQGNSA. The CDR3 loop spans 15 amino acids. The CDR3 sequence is CATQRGASLQETQYF. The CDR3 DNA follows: TGTGCCACCCAGCGGGGGGCTAGTCTCCAAGAGACCCAGTACTTC.

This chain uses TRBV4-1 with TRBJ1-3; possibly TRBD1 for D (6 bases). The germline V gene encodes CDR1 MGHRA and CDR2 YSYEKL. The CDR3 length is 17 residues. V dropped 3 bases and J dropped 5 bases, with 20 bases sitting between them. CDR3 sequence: CASSHVNRETSRNTIYF. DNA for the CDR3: TGCGCCAGCAGCCATGTAAACAGGGAAACGTCGAGAAACACCATATATTTT.

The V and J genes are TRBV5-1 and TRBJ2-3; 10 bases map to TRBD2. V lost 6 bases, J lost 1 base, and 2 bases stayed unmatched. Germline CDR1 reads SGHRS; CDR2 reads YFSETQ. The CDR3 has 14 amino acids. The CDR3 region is CASTLAGGTDTQYF. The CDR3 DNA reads TGCGCCAGCACTCTAGCGGGAGGCACAGATACGCAGTATTTT.

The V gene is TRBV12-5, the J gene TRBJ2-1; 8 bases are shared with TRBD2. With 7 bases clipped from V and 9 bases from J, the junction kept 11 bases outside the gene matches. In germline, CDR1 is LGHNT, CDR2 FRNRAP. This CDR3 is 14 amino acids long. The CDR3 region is CASAHSGTSGEQFF. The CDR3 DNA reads TGTGCTAGTGCTCATAGCGGGACGTCCGGTGAGCAGTTCTTC.

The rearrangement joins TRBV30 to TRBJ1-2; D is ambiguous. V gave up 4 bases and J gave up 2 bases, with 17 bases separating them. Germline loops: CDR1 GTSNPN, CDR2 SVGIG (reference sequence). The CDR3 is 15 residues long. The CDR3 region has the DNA TGTGCCTGGATCGAAGAAGGTGCTTCAAACTATGGCTACACCTTC. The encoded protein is CAWIEEGASNYGYTF.

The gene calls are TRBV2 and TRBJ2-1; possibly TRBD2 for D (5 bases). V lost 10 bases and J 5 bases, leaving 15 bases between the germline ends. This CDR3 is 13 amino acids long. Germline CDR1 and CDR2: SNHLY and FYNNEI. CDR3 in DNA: TGTGCCACCCAGGACTTCCTCCACAATGAGCAGTTCTTC. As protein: CATQDFLHNEQFF.